The next 2 T cell receptor beta chains were all read from a single sample in a study of blood T cell repertoires in COVID-19. Using immunoSEQ multiplex PCR, the repertoire was profiled, and TCRdb retains in-frame clones only, with some absent. The sample lists some 85,000 clones, nearly 80% occurring once. Source material: peripheral blood. Every receptor here comes from a man aged 65 to 85 with COVID-19, enrolled during active disease.

The chain has TRBV5-6 and TRBJ1-2; D gene ambiguous. Per germline, CDR1 SGHDT and CDR2 YYEEEE. With 2 bases removed from V and 8 bases from J, the gap between germline ends came to 16 bases. This CDR3 is 14 amino acids long. CDR3: CASSFAESVRGYTF. The CDR3 DNA sequence: TGTGCCAGCAGCTTTGCCGAGTCGGTGAGAGGCTACACCTTC. The full variable domain, with the rest looked up from reference TRBV5-6 and TRBJ1-2, is DAGVTQSPTHLIKTRGQQVTLRCSPKSGHDTVSWYQQALGQGPQFIFQYYEEEERQRGNFPDRFSGHQFPNYSSELNVNALLLGDSALYLCASSFAESVRGYTFGSGTRLTVV.

The V gene is TRBV24-1, the J gene TRBJ2-1; TRBD2 matches 13 bases. The CDR3 is 16 amino acids. Germline assignment: CDR1 KGHDR and CDR2 SFDVKD. V was clipped by 4 bases and J by 9 bases; unmatched bases: 8. The CDR3 is CATSDMGLAGLGEQFF. DNA of the CDR3: TGTGCCACCAGTGACATGGGACTAGCGGGATTAGGTGAGCAGTTCTTC.